The source of this T cell receptor beta chain is a study of shared T cell receptors in the human thymus. Trimming removed 1 base from V and 2 bases from J; junction bases left unmatched: 11. Germline CDR1 is SGHVS and CDR2 is FNYEAQ. The CDR3 consists of 18 residues. Profiled with immunoSEQ multiplex PCR; TCRdb holds only in-frame clones, not every one. The top ten clones hold about 0.01% of a sample with about 660,000 clones, roughly 90% of them seen once. The same data also contributed to another study, on human thymus T cells. From that second work: The source of the thymus tissue was resections taken during corrective heart surgery.

The receptor's source is a boy younger than two with a congenital heart defect. Sequencing used thymocytes. The chain couples TRBV7-6 to TRBJ2-3; TRBD2 matches 8 bases. The DNA for the CDR3 is TGTGCCAGCAGCTTAGTCATCCAGCGGGAGACCCCCACAGATACGCAGTATTTT. Translating gives CASSLVIQRETPTDTQYF.